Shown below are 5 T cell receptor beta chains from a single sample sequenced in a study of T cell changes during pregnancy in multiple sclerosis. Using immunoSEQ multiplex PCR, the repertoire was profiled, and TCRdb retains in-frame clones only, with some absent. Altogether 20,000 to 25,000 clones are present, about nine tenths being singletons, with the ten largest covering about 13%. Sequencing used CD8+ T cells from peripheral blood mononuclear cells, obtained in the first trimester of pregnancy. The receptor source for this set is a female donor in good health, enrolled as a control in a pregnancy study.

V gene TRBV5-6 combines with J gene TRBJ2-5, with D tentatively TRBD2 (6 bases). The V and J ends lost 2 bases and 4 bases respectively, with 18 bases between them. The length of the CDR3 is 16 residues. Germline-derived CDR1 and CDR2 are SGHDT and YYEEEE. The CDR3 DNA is TGTGCCAGCAGCTTTTATGCCCTCGGGGGAGGAGAGACCCAGTACTTC. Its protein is CASSFYALGGGETQYF.

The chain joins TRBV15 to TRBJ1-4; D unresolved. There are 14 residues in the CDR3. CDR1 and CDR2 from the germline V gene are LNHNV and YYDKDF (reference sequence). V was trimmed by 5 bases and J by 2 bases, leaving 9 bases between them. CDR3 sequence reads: CATSRPPTNEKLFF. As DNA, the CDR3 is TGTGCCACCAGCCGTCCCCCGACTAATGAAAAACTGTTTTTT.

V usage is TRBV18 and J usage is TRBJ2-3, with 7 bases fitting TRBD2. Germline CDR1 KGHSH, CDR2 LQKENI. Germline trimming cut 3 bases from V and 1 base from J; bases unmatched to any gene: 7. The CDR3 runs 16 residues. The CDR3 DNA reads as TGTGCCAGCTCACCTGGCGGGAGTTTGGGCACAGATACGCAGTATTTT. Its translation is CASSPGGSLGTDTQYF.

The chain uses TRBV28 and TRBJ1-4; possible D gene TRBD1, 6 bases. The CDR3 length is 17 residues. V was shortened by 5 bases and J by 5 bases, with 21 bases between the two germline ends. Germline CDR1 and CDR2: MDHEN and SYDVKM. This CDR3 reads CASSGGEGEAFNEKLFF. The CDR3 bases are TGTGCCAGCAGTGGGGGGGAGGGGGAGGCGTTCAATGAAAAACTGTTTTTT.

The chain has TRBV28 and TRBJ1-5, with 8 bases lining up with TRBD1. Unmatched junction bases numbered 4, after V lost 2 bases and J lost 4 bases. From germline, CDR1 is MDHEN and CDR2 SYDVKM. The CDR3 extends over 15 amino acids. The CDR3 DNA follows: TGTGCCAGCAGTTTAACAGGGGGACCAAATCAGCCCCAGCATTTT. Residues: CASSLTGGPNQPQHF.